This TCR beta chain was documented in a study of PD-L1 blockade in urothelial cancer. The overall study: The patients first took atezolizumab in the mid-2010s, receiving 1,200 mg intravenously every 3 weeks.

Overall study findings and caveats: Clonality of blood TCR below the median before treatment predicted better survival.

The repertoire was sequenced with immunoSEQ multiplex PCR; TCRdb's copy has only in-frame clones and lacks some. The table shows 70,000 to 85,000 clones, with approximately 87% occurring only once. This sample's time point: pretreatment peripheral blood. Concerning this clone: Its matching antigen is unknown.

This TCR derives from a man aged 70-80 years with urothelial cancer. Sample: PBMCs, taken around atezolizumab (anti-PD-L1) treatment.

The CDR3 reads CASSPGQGASQPQHF. The CDR3 DNA follows: TGTGCCAGCAGTCCAGGACAGGGGGCTAGTCAGCCCCAGCATTTT. V gene TRBV27 combines with J gene TRBJ1-5; 11 positions agree with TRBD1. Trimming took 5 bases from V and 6 from J; bases not matched to a gene: 6. Germline assignment: CDR1 MNHEY and CDR2 SMNVEV (reference sequence). This CDR3 comprises 15 residues.